The 15 T cell receptor beta chains presented below share a single source sample, sequenced in a study of T cells in Graves' hyperthyroidism and ophthalmopathy. Amplification yielded TCR beta CDR3 regions, with RNA transcripts as the source. The TCR CDR3 first-round RT-PCR relied on the HTBI primer set. A single record per CDR3 protein comes from TCRdb applying MiXCR to the multiplex PCR reads. The table shows some 490,000 distinct CDR3 sequences, with about 20% occurring only once. Input material: blood. These receptors were obtained from a woman aged 70-85 years with Graves' ophthalmopathy.

The V call is TRBV19, the J call TRBJ1-3; D is uncertain. CDR3 size: 14 residues. V was cut by 6 bases and J by 0 bases, with 9 bases left in between. Germline CDR1 reads LNHDA; CDR2 reads SQIVND (reference sequence). In DNA, the CDR3 is TGTGCCAGTAGGTTAGCGAGCTCTGGAAACACCATATATTTT. This gives the protein CASRLASSGNTIYF. Drawing the rest from reference TRBV19 and TRBJ1-3, the complete variable domain is DGGITQSPKYLFRKEGQNVTLSCEQNLNHDAMYWYRQDPGQGLRLIYYSQIVNDFQKGDIAEGYSVSREKKESFPLTVTSAQKNPTAFYLCASRLASSGNTIYFGEGSWLTVV.

This clonotype was found many times. The rearrangement links TRBV12-3 or TRBV12-4 to TRBJ1-3, with unresolved D. The germline V and J ends were trimmed by 4 bases and 0 bases, with 10 bases remaining between them. The CDR3 consists of 15 residues. CDR3 DNA sequence: TGTGCCAGCAGTTCGGGCCGATCCTCTGGAAACACCATATATTTT. This translates into CASSSGRSSGNTIYF.

This chain joins TRBV7-9 and TRBJ2-1; 8 nucleotides align to TRBD2. V lost 2 bases and J lost 7; bases outside the gene matches: 10. This CDR3 has 16 residues. From germline, CDR1 is SEHNR and CDR2 FQNEAQ (reference sequence). CDR3 in DNA: TGTGCCAGCAGCTTATGGGGACTAGACTTTTGGAATGAGCAGTTCTTC. Its protein is CASSLWGLDFWNEQFF.

The rearrangement links TRBV10-3 to TRBJ2-3; D unresolved. The CDR3 extends over 12 amino acids. V shed 8 bases and J shed 6 bases, with 12 bases lying between them. Germline CDR1 and CDR2: ENHRY and SYGVKD. The CDR3 loop is CAIGRVGDTQYF. CDR3 sequence (DNA): TGTGCCATCGGTAGGGTAGGGGATACGCAGTATTTT.

CDR3 region: CASSQTGYYGYTF. The CDR3 bases are TGTGCCAGCAGCCAAACAGGGTACTATGGCTACACCTTC. V usage is TRBV7-3 and J usage is TRBJ1-2; a possible D gene is TRBD1 (6 bases). There are 13 residues in the CDR3. V lost 5 bases and J 3 bases, leaving 10 bases between the germline ends. The germline CDR1 and CDR2 sequences are SGHTA and FQGTGA.

The rearrangement joins TRBV5-5 to TRBJ2-1; TRBD2 agrees at 8 bases. Trimming cost V 4 bases and J 3 bases; bases outside gene matches: 6. Germline values: CDR1 SGHKS, CDR2 YYEKEE (reference sequence). The CDR3 is made up of 15 amino acids. As DNA, the CDR3 is TGTGCCAGCAGCGCGCTAGCGGGCCTCTACAATGAGCAGTTCTTC. It encodes CASSALAGLYNEQFF.

This clonotype was counted many times. The CDR3 nucleotides read TGTGCCAGCAGCCTTTTCAGGGGGAACACTGAAGCTTTCTTT. Residues: CASSLFRGNTEAFF. The gene calls are TRBV12-3 or TRBV12-4 and TRBJ1-1, with a possible D match to TRBD1 (6 bases). The CDR3 is 14 amino acids. Trimming removed 6 bases at V and 1 base at J, with 12 bases between.

This clonotype was observed at least ten times. This chain joins TRBV20-1 and TRBJ2-3; 7 nucleotides line up with TRBD2. This CDR3 has 14 amino acids. Per germline, CDR1 DFQATT and CDR2 SNEGSKA (reference sequence). The J segment lost 4 bases and the V segment lost 6 bases, leaving 10 bases of the junction unmatched. The CDR3 DNA sequence: TGCAGTGCCGCCCCTGCGGGAGTAGCAGATACGCAGTATTTT. It translates to CSAAPAGVADTQYF.

This clonotype was seen only a few times. The chain couples TRBV27 to TRBJ2-7; the D is unclear. CDR3 length equals 12 residues. The V end was cut by 6 bases, the J end by 2 bases, with 8 bases between. Per germline, CDR1 MNHEY and CDR2 SMNVEV (reference sequence). Here the CDR3 reads CASRTTAYEQYF. CDR3 in DNA: TGTGCCAGCAGAACGACCGCCTACGAGCAGTACTTC.

This sequence joins TRBV27 and TRBJ1-6; the D gene is possibly TRBD1 (5 bases). The V end lost 6 bases, the J end lost 5 bases, and 14 bases lay between the germline ends. The V gene's germline CDR1 is MNHEY and CDR2 SMNVEV (reference sequence). The CDR3 is 15 residues long. CDR3 protein: CASRPAGGNNSPLHF. CDR3 in DNA: TGTGCCAGCAGACCTGCCGGGGGGAATAATTCACCCCTCCACTTT.

The sample holds a few counts of this clonotype. The chain carries TRBV6-1 and TRBJ1-4; D might be TRBD1 (5 bases). Trimming took off 6 bases at V and 0 bases at J, with 8 bases between the two ends. The CDR3 spans 14 residues. Germline V CDR1 and CDR2: MNHNS, SASEGT. CDR3 protein: CASRTDATNEKLFF. In DNA, the CDR3 is TGTGCCAGCAGGACAGATGCAACTAATGAAAAACTGTTTTTT.

The genes are TRBV6-2 or TRBV6-3 and TRBJ2-3; 7 bases agree with TRBD1. The CDR3 runs 15 residues. Germline CDR1 MNHEY, CDR2 SVGEGT. V trimming: 2 bases; J trimming: 8 bases; junction bases outside the gene matches: 10. This CDR3 reads CASSYTRMRGLTQYF. CDR3 in DNA: TGTGCCAGCAGTTACACTCGCATGAGGGGGCTTACGCAGTATTTT.

This clonotype was found a few times. The rearrangement links TRBV7-9 to TRBJ2-5; TRBD2 aligns across 7 bases. V shed 5 bases and J 3 bases; nucleotides not matched to a gene: 15. This CDR3 is 17 amino acids long. Germline V gene data show CDR1 as SEHNR and CDR2 as FQNEAQ (reference sequence). CDR3 nucleotide sequence: TGTGCCAGCAGCCCCCGAAACGGGAGGCTAGCGGAAGAGACCCAGTACTTC. Its protein product is CASSPRNGRLAEETQYF. The full variable domain, its missing parts supplied by reference TRBV7-9 and TRBJ2-5, is DTGVSQNPRHKITKRGQNVTFRCDPISEHNRLYWYRQTLGQGPEFLTYFQNEAQLEKSRLLSDRFSAERPKGSFSTLEIQRTEQGDSAMYLCASSPRNGRLAEETQYFGPGTRLLVL.

The table lists this clonotype with many counts. The V gene is TRBV27, the J gene TRBJ2-7; D is perhaps TRBD1 (6 bases). This CDR3 is 17 amino acids long. Germline CDR1 is MNHEY and CDR2 is SMNVEV (reference sequence). Trimming removed 2 bases at V and 6 bases at J, with 23 bases between. CDR3 protein: CASSLGIPGQGPSEQYF. The DNA of the CDR3 is TGTGCCAGCAGTTTAGGGATCCCGGGACAAGGACCTTCCGAGCAGTACTTC.

This clonotype was seen a few times. The CDR3 loop is CASRTGGNAGELFF. CDR3 coding DNA: TGTGCCAGCAGGACAGGGGGCAACGCCGGGGAGCTGTTTTTT. The chain employs TRBV6-2 or TRBV6-3 and TRBJ2-2; 10 nucleotides agree with TRBD1. Looked up from germline, CDR1 is MNHEY and CDR2 is SVGEGT. Trimming removed 6 bases from V and 6 bases from J; junction bases left unmatched: 4. CDR3 length equals 14 residues.